Below, one T cell receptor beta chain is given with its context. As yet, its antigen is unknown. These data originate in a study of cytomegalovirus exposure and HLA in healthy donors. About the research overall: Earlier work reported some 110 million unique TCR beta sequences from 180 million or so T cells. Study outcomes and limitations: Presence/absence analyses assumed roughly uniform sequencing depth across donors.

The CDR3 sequence is 15 residues long. The V gene lost 0 bases and the J gene lost 2 bases, with 12 bases spanning the gap. CDR1 is SGHNT, CDR2 YYREEE, per germline (reference sequence). The PCR made use of 60 Vbeta and 13 Jbeta primers. The assay was immunoSEQ multiplex PCR, and TCRdb's table has in-frame clones only and misses some. In total, the table holds about 55,000 clones. The V and J genes are TRBV5-4 and TRBJ2-7; TRBD2 might be the D (6 bases). This clonotype originated in a woman aged 55-70 years in good health and CMV-seropositive. Sequenced input: PBMCs. CDR3 sequence (DNA): TGTGCCAGCAGCTTGGACGGGGGAGGTGCCTACGAGCAGTACTTC. This codes for CASSLDGGGAYEQYF.